This entry lists 21 T cell receptor beta chains sequenced from one sample in a study of PD-1 blockade in classical Hodgkin lymphoma (dated by TCRdb to 2019 to 2021). The method behind the library was the immunoSEQ multiplex PCR assay. This immuneACCESS table, as held by TCRdb, lists in-frame sequences with V and J called but not all clones. Of the missing ones, under half trace to an unresolved V gene in checked studies; the others have no known cause. The sample yields about 23,000 clones; 88% were counted once. Roughly 25% of the sample rests with the top ten. Sample time point, as interpreted from the label and publication: cycle 4 day 1 (C4D1), after 6 weeks of nivolumab. Every trial patient had relapsed after autologous stem cell transplantation, and cohorts A, B and C differed in prior brentuximab vedotin exposure. The sample in question was peripheral blood mononuclear cells (PBMCs), obtained before the fourth cycle of nivolumab. The receptors come from a human donor with classical Hodgkin lymphoma.

The genes are TRBV9 and TRBJ2-5; 8 nucleotides agree with TRBD2. CDR3 size: 15 residues. The V segment lost 0 bases and the J segment 4 bases; nucleotides outside the gene matches: 5. CDR1 and CDR2 (germline): SGDLS, YYNGEE. The CDR3 region has the DNA TGTGCCAGCAGCGTAGAGAGCGGGAGTTTAGAGACCCAGTACTTC. This codes for CASSVESGSLETQYF.

The rearrangement uses TRBV5-6 and TRBJ2-3, with D perhaps TRBD1 (6 bases). This CDR3 is 16 amino acids long. Germline CDR1 SGHDT, CDR2 YYEEEE. V lost 4 bases and J 2 bases, leaving 17 bases between the germline ends. The CDR3 nucleotides read TGTGCCAGCAGCCCCGTGGGGACATCCTTCACAGATACGCAGTATTTT. Its protein is CASSPVGTSFTDTQYF.

This chain connects TRBV6-1 to TRBJ1-6, with 8 bases aligning to TRBD1. The V gene end was trimmed by 3 bases and the J gene end by 3 bases; junction bases not matched to a gene: 1. The CDR3 totals 15 residues. Looked up from germline, CDR1 is MNHNS and CDR2 is SASEGT. The CDR3 region has the DNA TGTGCCAGCAGTGACACAGGGGGCTATAATTCACCCCTCCACTTT. It codes for CASSDTGGYNSPLHF.

This clone was seen once. CDR3 protein: CASSWVRAGKETQYF. CDR3 nucleotide sequence: TGTGCCAGCAGCTGGGTCCGGGCAGGAAAAGAGACCCAGTACTTC. The J gene is TRBJ2-5, the V gene TRBV5-6; D gene uncertain. The germline V gene encodes CDR1 SGHDT and CDR2 YYEEEE. Trimming pared 3 bases from V and 3 bases from J, leaving 15 bases between. The CDR3 extends over 15 amino acids.

J is TRBJ2-5 and V is TRBV6-6; D remains ambiguous. This CDR3 is 14 amino acids long. V lost 5 bases, J lost 2 bases, and 12 bases lay in between. Germline V gene sequence: CDR1 MNHNY, CDR2 SVGAGI (reference sequence). This CDR3 is CASSLRQLQETQYF. CDR3 DNA sequence: TGTGCCAGCAGTCTAAGACAATTACAAGAGACCCAGTACTTC.

J is TRBJ2-7 and V is TRBV28; 11 bases fit TRBD2. V trimming: 8 bases; J trimming: 3 bases; junction bases outside the gene matches: 3. The CDR3 is 13 amino acids. Germline assignment: CDR1 MDHEN and CDR2 SYDVKM. The CDR3 region has the DNA TGTGCCAGCCATACTAGCGGGAGCTACGAGCAGTACTTC. This translates into CASHTSGSYEQYF.

V and J are TRBV1 and TRBJ1-4. TRBV1 is tagged as a pseudogene. The CDR3 is 17 residues long. Written as DNA, the CDR3 is TGCACCAGCAGCCAAGCGGGCCGATCCCCAACTAATGAAAAACTGTTTTTT. Residues: CTSSQAGRSPTNEKLFF.

This clone was seen just once. J is TRBJ2-2 and V is TRBV19, with 7 positions matching TRBD2. The V and J ends lost 4 bases and 7 bases, in that order; junction bases with no gene match: 9. The CDR3 loop spans 15 amino acids. Germline CDR1 and CDR2: LNHDA and SQIVND (reference sequence). Here the CDR3 reads CASSKASGRHGELFF. CDR3 bases: TGTGCCAGTAGTAAAGCATCCGGGAGGCACGGGGAGCTGTTTTTT.

This clone was detected only once. The rearrangement links TRBV7-8 to TRBJ1-1; 11 nucleotides match TRBD1. The ends lost 5 bases at V and 5 bases at J; junction bases unmatched: 7. This CDR3 contains 15 residues. The V gene's germline CDR1 is SGHVS and CDR2 FQNEAQ. CDR3 residues: CASSTRTGGGTEAFF. The DNA for the CDR3 is TGTGCCAGCAGCACCAGGACAGGGGGCGGAACTGAAGCTTTCTTT.

The chain has TRBV7-3 and TRBJ2-3; D is perhaps TRBD1 or TRBD2 (6 bases each). The germline CDR1 and CDR2 sequences are SGHTA and FQGTGA. V was clipped by 1 base and J by 4 bases, with 12 bases between them. The CDR3 has 15 amino acids. DNA for the CDR3: TGTGCCAGCAGCTTAATGAGGGGGGCGCCAGATACGCAGTATTTT. This encodes CASSLMRGAPDTQYF.

This clone was counted once. The V gene is TRBV5-4, the J gene TRBJ2-1; 8 bases map to TRBD2. Germline lookup yields CDR1 SGHNT and CDR2 YYREEE (reference sequence). With 2 bases clipped from V and 7 bases from J, the junction kept 5 bases outside the gene matches. The CDR3 sequence is 14 residues long. The CDR3 DNA reads as TGTGCCAGCAGCTTAGCGGGAGAGTGGAATGAGCAGTTCTTC. It translates to CASSLAGEWNEQFF.

By share of the sample, this clone is medium-sized. The chain recombines TRBV28 with TRBJ2-5, with 15 positions matching TRBD2. The germline V gene encodes CDR1 MDHEN and CDR2 SYDVKM. Unmatched junction bases numbered 6, after V lost 6 bases and J lost 4 bases. CDR3 length: 16 residues. The CDR3 nucleotides are TGTGCCAGCAGGGGACTAGCGGGAGGTGGAGCAGAGACCCAGTACTTC. Residues: CASRGLAGGGAETQYF.

The chain has TRBV5-6 and TRBJ1-1, with a weak D call TRBD1 (6 bases). The germline CDR1 and CDR2 sequences are SGHDT and YYEEEE. The CDR3 runs 12 residues. V was cut by 1 base and J by 11 bases, with 12 bases left in between. The DNA of the CDR3 is TGTGCCAGCAGCTTGCGAAGGGGGAGGGCTTTCTTT. This encodes CASSLRRGRAFF.

The chain combines TRBV7-9 with TRBJ2-2; 10 bases are shared with TRBD2. This CDR3 has 16 amino acids. In germline, CDR1 is SEHNR, CDR2 FQNEAQ (reference sequence). V gave up 2 bases and J gave up 5 bases; unmatched junction bases: 5. The CDR3 bases are TGTGCCAGCAGCTTAAGCGGGAGGGCGCGGACCGGGGAGCTGTTTTTT. Translation: CASSLSGRARTGELFF. Looking up the rest from reference TRBV7-9 and TRBJ2-2 gives the full variable domain: DTGVSQNPRHKITKRGQNVTFRCDPISEHNRLYWYRQTLGQGPEFLTYFQNEAQLEKSRLLSDRFSAERPKGSFSTLEIQRTEQGDSAMYLCASSLSGRARTGELFFGEGSRLTVL.

The V call is TRBV19, the J call TRBJ1-1, with D maybe TRBD1 (5 bases). Trimming took off 7 bases at V and 0 bases at J, with 15 bases between the two ends. Germline lookup yields CDR1 LNHDA and CDR2 SQIVND (reference sequence). The CDR3 consists of 15 residues. CDR3 loop: CASTLDGHMNTEAFF. The CDR3 nucleotides read TGTGCCAGTACCCTCGACGGACACATGAACACTGAAGCTTTCTTT. The full variable domain, with the rest looked up from reference TRBV19 and TRBJ1-1, is DGGITQSPKYLFRKEGQNVTLSCEQNLNHDAMYWYRQDPGQGLRLIYYSQIVNDFQKGDIAEGYSVSREKKESFPLTVTSAQKNPTAFYLCASTLDGHMNTEAFFGQGTRLTVV.

This clone appeared a single time. The V call is TRBV19, the J call TRBJ2-5, with 14 bases matching TRBD2. From germline, CDR1 is LNHDA and CDR2 SQIVND (reference sequence). After removal of 5 bases from V and 7 bases from J, the junction contained 9 bases not matched to a gene. This CDR3 region has 16 residues. In DNA, the CDR3 is TGTGCCAGTAGTCGGACTAGCGGGGGGCCTGTCCGGACCCAGTACTTC. Encoded protein: CASSRTSGGPVRTQYF.

This rearrangement joins TRBV7-9 to TRBJ2-7; 8 bases agree with TRBD1. The CDR3 covers 15 residues. CDR1 is SEHNR and CDR2 is FQNEAQ in the germline V gene (reference sequence). After removal of 5 bases from V and 0 bases from J, the junction contained 6 bases not matched to a gene. The DNA of the CDR3 is TGTGCCAGCAGCCTACGACAGGGGAGCTCCTACGAGCAGTACTTC. Protein: CASSLRQGSSYEQYF.

This chain links TRBV18 with TRBJ2-5; 8 positions agree with TRBD2. Per germline, CDR1 KGHSH and CDR2 LQKENI. CDR3 size: 14 residues. V lost 2 bases and J lost 6; bases outside the gene matches: 5. The CDR3 protein is CASSPSGGEKTQYF. In DNA form, the CDR3 reads TGTGCCAGCTCACCATCGGGAGGGGAAAAGACCCAGTACTTC.

The rearrangement links TRBV2 to TRBJ2-7; 11 bases match TRBD2. Germline CDR1 SNHLY, CDR2 FYNNEI. The CDR3 spans 14 residues. V was clipped by 8 bases and J by 2 bases; unmatched bases: 5. In DNA form, the CDR3 reads TGTGCCAGCGGGGGACTAGCGGAGACCTACGAGCAGTACTTC. Amino acids: CASGGLAETYEQYF.

The rearrangement joins TRBV11-2 to TRBJ2-2; weak D call: TRBD1 (6 bases). Trimming removed 1 base from V and 6 bases from J, with 9 bases in between. The CDR3 extends over 14 amino acids. CDR1 is SGHAT, CDR2 FQNNGV, per germline. CDR3 in DNA: TGTGCCAGCAGCTTAGTCCAGGGGTCCGGGGAGCTGTTTTTT. Translating it yields CASSLVQGSGELFF.

This chain links TRBV7-9 with TRBJ2-1, with 11 bases fitting TRBD1. J lost 7 bases, V lost 4 bases, and 6 bases had no gene match. CDR3 length equals 15 residues. Germline V lookup: CDR1 SEHNR, CDR2 FQNEAQ (reference sequence). The CDR3 DNA is TGTGCCAGCAGCTCGGGACAGGGGGTTTTGAATGAGCAGTTCTTC. Its translation: CASSSGQGVLNEQFF.